Following are 20 T cell receptor beta chains from one sample sequenced in a study of T cell responses to AZD1222 COVID-19 vaccine. Sequenced by immunoSEQ multiplex PCR; TCRdb stores in-frame clones only, minus some. This table holds 120,000 or so clones, approximately 85% found once. The sequenced sample was peripheral blood, obtained on day 0 of AZD1222 vaccination. The receptors originated from an adult in good health.

There are a few counts of this clone. The rearrangement links TRBV7-2 to TRBJ1-6; no definite D call. The CDR3 loop spans 15 amino acids. Germline V CDR1 and CDR2: SGHTA, FQGNSA. Between the trimmed V and J ends, which lost 2 bases and 5 bases, there was a span of 10 bases. The CDR3 DNA sequence: TGTGCCAGCAGCTTAACTTGGGGAGATAATTCACCCCTCCACTTT. Translation gives CASSLTWGDNSPLHF.

Turning to this clone: Distinct nucleotide sequences in the sample also encode this CDR3. This chain joins TRBV19 and TRBJ1-1; D is unresolved. The CDR3 is 14 residues long. Germline V gene lookup returns CDR1 LNHDA and CDR2 SQIVND (reference sequence). V lost 3 bases and J lost 0, with 8 bases in between. The CDR3 region is CASSIRLMNTEAFF. Written as DNA, the CDR3 is TGTGCCAGTAGTATTAGACTGATGAACACTGAAGCTTTCTTT.

The chain couples TRBV12-5 to TRBJ2-2, with 10 bases matching TRBD1. The V and J ends lost 5 bases and 6 bases, in that order; junction bases with no gene match: 9. From germline, CDR1 is LGHNT and CDR2 FRNRAP. This CDR3 is built from 16 residues. CDR3 bases: TGTGCTAGTGGTATGTGGACAGGGGGAGTGGCCGGGGAGCTGTTTTTT. It yields the protein CASGMWTGGVAGELFF.

This clone showed up just a few times. The chain combines TRBV2 with TRBJ1-2, with a weak D call TRBD1 (5 bases). CDR3 length: 17 amino acids. V lost 5 bases and J 5 bases, leaving 24 bases between the germline ends. The V gene's germline CDR1 is SNHLY and CDR2 FYNNEI. CDR3 sequence: CASSPRLGWGSNYGYTF. As DNA, the CDR3 is TGTGCCAGCAGTCCCCGATTGGGGTGGGGGAGCAATTATGGCTACACCTTC. Based on the CDR3 plus reference TRBV2 and TRBJ1-2, the full variable domain is EPEVTQTPSHQVTQMGQEVILRCVPISNHLYFYWYRQILGQKVEFLVSFYNNEISEKSEIFDDQFSVERPDGSNFTLKIRSTKLEDSAMYFCASSPRLGWGSNYGYTFGSGTRLTVV.

The CDR3 DNA sequence: TGTGCCAGCTCACCAGCGAATGAGCAGTTCTTC. This encodes CASSPANEQFF. The genes are TRBV18 and TRBJ2-1; D is undetermined. V gave up 2 bases and J gave up 7 bases, with 3 bases separating them. The CDR3 is 11 residues long. Germline V CDR1 and CDR2: KGHSH, LQKENI.

The CDR3 region is CASSSGDQETQYF. The CDR3 nucleotides are TGTGCCAGCAGTTCGGGGGACCAAGAGACCCAGTACTTC. The chain recombines TRBV28 with TRBJ2-5; D is possibly TRBD2 (6 bases). The V end was cut by 4 bases, the J end by 0 bases, with 6 bases between. Germline V gene data show CDR1 as MDHEN and CDR2 as SYDVKM. This CDR3 has 13 amino acids.

The CDR3 spells CASSLLGGARDTQYF. CDR3 DNA: TGTGCCAGCAGTTTACTCGGGGGGGCCCGGGATACGCAGTATTTT. The chain employs TRBV28 and TRBJ2-3; 8 bases match TRBD2. The CDR3 has 15 residues. Germline CDR1 and CDR2: MDHEN and SYDVKM. Unmatched junction bases numbered 7, after V lost 2 bases and J lost 6 bases.

The J gene is TRBJ2-7, the V gene TRBV5-1, with 7 nucleotides matching TRBD1. The CDR3 has 15 residues. Germline loops: CDR1 SGHRS, CDR2 YFSETQ. The V gene end was trimmed by 0 bases and the J gene end by 3 bases; junction bases not matched to a gene: 6. The CDR3 region is CASSLVGRGNYEQYF. The DNA for the CDR3 is TGCGCCAGCAGCTTGGTTGGCAGGGGGAACTACGAGCAGTACTTC.

This clone has a single count. The V gene is TRBV2, the J gene TRBJ2-5; D not certain. V lost 8 bases and J 5 bases, leaving 15 bases between the germline ends. Germline assignment: CDR1 SNHLY and CDR2 FYNNEI. CDR3 size: 13 residues. CDR3 sequence reads: CASLSGDAETQYF. The CDR3 region has the DNA TGTGCCAGCCTAAGTGGTGACGCGGAGACCCAGTACTTC.

This clone appeared a single time. The V gene is TRBV30, the J gene TRBJ1-4; TRBD1 matches 7 bases. This CDR3 is 14 amino acids long. The V gene end was trimmed by 5 bases and the J gene end by 0 bases; junction bases not matched to a gene: 3. Germline lookup yields CDR1 GTSNPN and CDR2 SVGIG (reference sequence). CDR3 sequence reads: CAWARGPTNEKLFF. The CDR3 nucleotides are TGTGCCTGGGCTAGGGGGCCAACTAATGAAAAACTGTTTTTT.

This chain links TRBV2 with TRBJ2-7; perhaps D is TRBD1 or TRBD2 (5 bases each). The CDR3 loop spans 13 amino acids. Trimming took 6 bases from V and 4 from J, leaving 13 bases between them. The germline gives CDR1 SNHLY, CDR2 FYNNEI. The CDR3 loop reads CASSRDGLYEQYF. CDR3 DNA: TGTGCCAGCAGCCGGGACGGACTGTACGAGCAGTACTTC. The whole variable domain, filled in from reference TRBV2 and TRBJ2-7, reads EPEVTQTPSHQVTQMGQEVILRCVPISNHLYFYWYRQILGQKVEFLVSFYNNEISEKSEIFDDQFSVERPDGSNFTLKIRSTKLEDSAMYFCASSRDGLYEQYFGPGTRLTVT.

The chain employs TRBV7-8 and TRBJ1-2; D might be TRBD1 (5 bases). Germline V lookup: CDR1 SGHVS, CDR2 FQNEAQ. Trimming stripped 5 bases from V and 2 bases from J, with 15 bases between. This CDR3 has 15 residues. CDR3 DNA sequence: TGTGCCAGCAGCCATCACGGAGGGGTGAACTATGGCTACACCTTC. Protein: CASSHHGGVNYGYTF.

CDR3 sequence (DNA): TGTGCCATCATCAAGGGACAGGGGGCAAGGAATGAGCAGTTCTTC. This gives the protein CAIIKGQGARNEQFF. The rearrangement links TRBV2 to TRBJ2-1, with 12 bases aligning to TRBD1. CDR1 is SNHLY, CDR2 FYNNEI, per germline. The CDR3 is 15 residues long. Trimming removed 10 bases from V and 7 bases from J; junction bases left unmatched: 11. Using reference TRBV2 and TRBJ2-1 for the parts outside the CDR3, the full variable domain is EPEVTQTPSHQVTQMGQEVILRCVPISNHLYFYWYRQILGQKVEFLVSFYNNEISEKSEIFDDQFSVERPDGSNFTLKIRSTKLEDSAMYFCAIIKGQGARNEQFFGPGTRLTVL.

V is TRBV19 and J is TRBJ1-1; D uncertain. The CDR3 sequence is 11 residues long. The germline CDR1 and CDR2 sequences are LNHDA and SQIVND (reference sequence). The V and J ends lost 9 bases and 0 bases respectively, with 5 bases between them. The CDR3 DNA is TGTGCCAGCCGATTGAACACTGAAGCTTTCTTT. It yields the protein CASRLNTEAFF.

The gene calls are TRBV3-1 (or the pseudogene TRBV3-2) and TRBJ2-3, with TRBD2 matching over 9 bases. Germline loops: CDR1 LGHDT, CDR2 YNNKEL (reference sequence). V gave up 2 bases and J gave up 3 bases; unmatched junction bases: 6. This CDR3 has 16 amino acids. DNA for the CDR3: TGTGCCAGCAGCCAACAAGCGGGGGGAAGGACAGATACGCAGTATTTT. It is translated as CASSQQAGGRTDTQYF.

V is TRBV11-2 and J is TRBJ2-2, with 7 bases matching TRBD1. Germline V lookup: CDR1 SGHAT, CDR2 FQNNGV. The CDR3 sequence is 16 residues long. J was trimmed by 1 base and V by 3 bases; bases with no gene match: 5. CDR3 nucleotides: TGTGCCAGCAGCTTCGGGCAGGGGGTGAACACCGGGGAGCTGTTTTTT. Translation: CASSFGQGVNTGELFF.

This chain links TRBV10-3 with TRBJ2-2, with 7 bases that match TRBD1. CDR3 length: 12 residues. The germline CDR1 and CDR2 sequences are ENHRY and SYGVKD. This chain's CDR3 is CVGGQETGELFF. The CDR3 region has the DNA TGTGTAGGGGGCCAGGAGACCGGGGAGCTGTTTTTT.

The chain has TRBV7-2 and TRBJ2-3; tentative D call: TRBD2 (6 bases). The CDR3 contains 16 residues. The V end lost 0 bases, the J end lost 5 bases, and 15 bases lay between the germline ends. Looked up from germline, CDR1 is SGHTA and CDR2 is FQGNSA. CDR3 sequence (DNA): TGTGCCAGCAGCTTAGCATCCACGGGGGTGATAGATACGCAGTATTTT. Translating gives CASSLASTGVIDTQYF.

The chain uses TRBV3-1 (or the pseudogene TRBV3-2) and TRBJ1-4; TRBD1 is a possible D gene (5 bases). Trimming took off 1 base at V and 7 bases at J, with 16 bases between the two ends. The CDR3 spans 16 residues. Germline assignment: CDR1 LGHDT and CDR2 YNNKEL (reference sequence). The CDR3 bases are TGTGCCAGCAGCCAAGTACGCGCGGGGGGAGGTGAAAAACTGTTTTTT. This codes for CASSQVRAGGGEKLFF.

V is TRBV23-1 and J is TRBJ1-4, with a possible D match to TRBD1 (5 bases). TRBV23-1 is marked as an open reading frame, function uncertain. Trimming removed 9 bases from V and 0 bases from J, with 14 bases in between. This CDR3 comprises 15 residues. The CDR3: CASKRGPPTNEKLFF. Here the CDR3 DNA reads TGCGCCAGTAAGAGGGGTCCCCCAACTAATGAAAAACTGTTTTTT.